The following is a T cell receptor beta chain sequence with its context. The target antigen is unknown. This specimen belongs to a study of cytomegalovirus exposure and HLA in healthy donors. Looked up from germline, CDR1 is SGHAT and CDR2 is FQNNGV. V lost 0 bases and J lost 7; bases outside the gene matches: 8. The CDR3 contains 15 residues. General study results and limits: By a later analysis, the bulk of CMV-associated TCR beta chains appeared HLA-restricted. The authors reported that TCR beta sequences could predict HLA-A and HLA-B alleles. These predictions were accurate for most subjects in the first cohort. In an earlier analysis, about 87% or about 30%: the productive usage of most TCR beta V segments. In a later analysis, HLA-C alleles had the fewest associated TCRs, DRB1 alleles the most.

Primers included in the PCR were 60 Vbeta and 13 Jbeta primers. TCRdb's copy holds only in-frame clones and misses some; the assay was immunoSEQ multiplex PCR. The data contain under 200,000 clones, around four fifths of them singletons. The clonotype was recovered from a man in his thirties or forties in good health and CMV-seronegative. Material for sequencing was PBMCs. The V and J genes are TRBV11-2 and TRBJ2-5; 7 bases are shared with TRBD1. The CDR3 protein is CASSLEPSSGGTQYF. The CDR3 region has the DNA TGTGCCAGCAGCTTAGAGCCGAGCTCAGGGGGGACCCAGTACTTC.